This is a list of T cell receptor beta chains from one sample in a study of blood T cell repertoires in COVID-19. Sequencing was performed with immunoSEQ multiplex PCR; in TCRdb, only in-frame clones are kept and a portion is missing. This sample has about 140,000 clones, with 70% to 80% found just once. The specimen sequenced was peripheral blood. The receptors were gathered from a man in his 60s with acute or convalescent COVID-19. Both conserved end residues are part of each CDR3. D genes are given only for firm matches. Size is stated for part of the rows, as once, few or many counts, or as a class when the clone is expanded.

size	D	V	J	DNA	CDR3
once	TRBD2	TRBV7-9	TRBJ2-1	TGTGCCAGCAGTTCATCGGGCGGCGGGGGAGACGGTGAGCAGTTCTTC	CASSSSGGGGDGEQFF
-	-	TRBV25-1	TRBJ1-1	TGTGCCACCTTAGGCCGGGAACGGTATGAAGCTTTCTTT	CATLGRERYEAFF
-	-	TRBV24-1	TRBJ2-5	TGTGCCACCAGTTCCGGGGTGAGAGAGACCCAGTACTTC	CATSSGVRETQYF
-	-	TRBV28	TRBJ1-1	TGTGCCAGCAGTTTTGGGCACTTGAACACTGAAGCTTTCTTT	CASSFGHLNTEAFF
medium-sized	-	TRBV7-2	TRBJ1-1	TGTGCCAGCAGCTTAGGGCCAGTCAACATGAACACTGAAGCTTTCTTT	CASSLGPVNMNTEAFF
-	-	TRBV12-3/TRBV12-4	TRBJ1-5	TGTGCCAGCAGTTTAGGGGAGTTTCAGCCCCAGCATTTT	CASSLGEFQPQHF
-	TRBD1	TRBV2	TRBJ2-7	TGTGCCAGCGGGACAGTCTGGGACGAGCAGTACTTC	CASGTVWDEQYF
-	-	TRBV30	TRBJ1-6	TGTGCCTGTCTGGACAGTCAAAATTCACCCCTCCACTTT	CACLDSQNSPLHF
-	TRBD2	TRBV7-9	TRBJ2-7	TGTGCCAGCAGCTTAGCGAGCGGGGTTTGGGAGCAGTACTTC	CASSLASGVWEQYF
-	-	TRBV12-3/TRBV12-4	TRBJ2-3	TGTGCCAGCAGTTCAACAGGCGCAGATACGCAGTATTTT	CASSSTGADTQYF